Following are 21 T cell receptor beta chains from one sample sequenced in a study of control samples from healthy donors and cancer patients. Generated by immunoSEQ multiplex PCR, the TCRdb table keeps only in-frame clones and is missing some. The sample gives around 64,000 clones, approximately 90% of which show up once; approximately 5.1% is in the top ten. The sample comprised PBMCs. These receptors were obtained from a man between 60 and 75 years old with colorectal cancer.

This chain uses TRBV18 with TRBJ2-5, with 7 bases matching TRBD2. Trimming removed 3 bases from V and 13 bases from J; junction bases left unmatched: 17. This CDR3 has 15 residues. In germline, CDR1 is KGHSH, CDR2 LQKENI. The chain's CDR3 is CASSPSEGGGKLPYF. For the CDR3, the DNA is TGTGCCAGCTCACCCTCGGAGGGCGGGGGTAAACTACCGTACTTC.

This clone was detected a few times. Germline is not matched at one junction end, which may reflect a read error. The chain is built from TRBV2 and TRBJ2-1; D may be TRBD2 (5 bases). The germline gives CDR1 SNHLY, CDR2 FYNNEI. The CDR3 contains 15 residues. CDR3 nucleotide sequence: TGTGCCAGCAGGGAAGCGGACGCCCGAGGCAATGAGCAGTTCTTC. This gives the protein CASREADARGNEQFF.

The rearrangement links TRBV6-5 to TRBJ1-6, with TRBD1 as a possible D gene (5 bases). Germline CDR1 MNHEY, CDR2 SVGAGI. The CDR3 covers 16 residues. V shed 4 bases and J shed 4 bases, with 14 bases lying between them. In DNA, the CDR3 is TGTGCCAGCAGTTCCGAACGACAGCTTTATAATTCACCCCTCCACTTT. The encoded protein is CASSSERQLYNSPLHF.

The chain joins TRBV2 to TRBJ1-1, with no clear D. Per germline, CDR1 SNHLY and CDR2 FYNNEI. The CDR3 spans 15 residues. Trimming stripped 8 bases from V and 4 bases from J, with 20 bases between. The CDR3 spells CASLPGRARGTEAFF. CDR3 nucleotide sequence: TGTGCCAGCTTGCCCGGGCGAGCCAGAGGCACTGAAGCTTTCTTT.

This chain uses TRBV28 with TRBJ1-4, with a weak D call TRBD1 (6 bases). Trimming cost V 8 bases and J 8 bases, with 15 bases left between them. This CDR3 contains 13 residues. Germline V gene lookup returns CDR1 MDHEN and CDR2 SYDVKM. Written as DNA, the CDR3 is TGTGCCAGCTGCCCTGGACAGCTAGAAAAACTGTTTTTT. Amino acid sequence: CASCPGQLEKLFF.

In its sample, this clone was seen once. The chain combines TRBV19 with TRBJ2-6, with unresolved D. This CDR3 region has 15 residues. The V gene lost 6 bases and the J gene lost 4 bases, with 13 bases spanning the gap. CDR1 and CDR2 (germline): LNHDA, SQIVND (reference sequence). CDR3 nucleotide sequence: TGTGCCAGTAGCGCCTGGGCTGCGGGGGCCAACGTCCTGACTTTC. It encodes CASSAWAAGANVLTF.

This clone has only one observation. This chain links TRBV7-2 with TRBJ2-2; D unresolved. The germline V and J ends were trimmed by 5 bases and 6 bases, with 13 bases remaining between them. The CDR3 runs 14 residues. Germline CDR1 and CDR2: SGHTA and FQGNSA. CDR3 in DNA: TGTGCCAGCAGCCCGCAGATGGCGGCCGGGGAGCTGTTTTTT. Amino acids: CASSPQMAAGELFF. Based on the CDR3 plus reference TRBV7-2 and TRBJ2-2, the full variable domain is GAGVSQSPSNKVTEKGKDVELRCDPISGHTALYWYRQSLGQGLEFLIYFQGNSAPDKSGLPSDRFSAERTGGSVSTLTIQRTQQEDSAVYLCASSPQMAAGELFFGEGSRLTVL.

The rearrangement links TRBV15 to TRBJ2-2, with 10 bases lining up with TRBD2. V dropped 0 bases and J dropped 3; count of bases not matched to a gene: 7. The CDR3 is 18 residues long. Germline lookup yields CDR1 LNHNV and CDR2 YYDKDF (reference sequence). The CDR3 coding sequence is TGTGCCACCAGCAGAGATAAGCTAGCGGGGGCCTACACCGGGGAGCTGTTTTTT. This encodes CATSRDKLAGAYTGELFF.

The V call is TRBV4-3, the J call TRBJ1-2; no clear D. V was shortened by 0 bases and J by 1 base, with 12 bases between the two germline ends. The CDR3 has 16 residues. Germline assignment: CDR1 LGHNA and CDR2 YSLEER. CDR3 in amino acids: CASSQDLGFRNYGYTF. The CDR3 bases are TGCGCCAGCAGCCAAGATCTGGGGTTCCGTAACTATGGCTACACCTTC.

The gene calls are TRBV9 and TRBJ1-2; D possibly corresponds to TRBD1 (5 bases). Trimming removed 4 bases at V and 4 bases at J, with 11 bases between. Germline loops: CDR1 SGDLS, CDR2 YYNGEE. This CDR3 has 13 residues. CDR3: CASSPGGFYGYTF. The CDR3 DNA reads TGTGCCAGCAGCCCTGGGGGGTTCTATGGCTACACCTTC.

This clone was counted once. The J gene is TRBJ1-1, the V gene TRBV18; D is unresolved. The CDR3 contains 14 residues. Germline assignment: CDR1 KGHSH and CDR2 LQKENI. V dropped 2 bases and J dropped 4 bases, with 11 bases sitting between them. The CDR3 here is CASSPESRGTEAFF. In DNA, the CDR3 is TGTGCCAGCTCACCAGAGAGTCGGGGCACTGAAGCTTTCTTT. Based on the CDR3 plus reference TRBV18 and TRBJ1-1, the full variable domain is NAGVMQNPRHLVRRRGQEARLRCSPMKGHSHVYWYRQLPEEGLKFMVYLQKENIIDESGMPKERFSAEFPKEGPSILRIQQVVRGDSAAYFCASSPESRGTEAFFGQGTRLTVV.

The genes are TRBV28 and TRBJ1-3; possible D gene TRBD1, 6 bases. The germline V and J ends were trimmed by 8 bases and 3 bases, with 11 bases remaining between them. The CDR3 length is 13 residues. Germline CDR1 is MDHEN and CDR2 is SYDVKM. CDR3 sequence: CASQRGGGNTIYF. The CDR3 DNA reads TGTGCCAGCCAAAGAGGGGGTGGAAACACCATATATTTT.

The V and J genes are TRBV9 and TRBJ2-1; 8 nucleotides match TRBD2. The germline CDR1 and CDR2 sequences are SGDLS and YYNGEE. The CDR3 runs to 15 residues. The junction had 5 bases not matched to a gene; V was cut back by 2 bases and J by 4 bases. The CDR3 DNA is TGTGCCAGCAGCGTCGCTGCGGGGGGTTACAATGAGCAGTTCTTC. Protein sequence: CASSVAAGGYNEQFF.

This chain connects TRBV7-2 to TRBJ2-3; tentative D call: TRBD2 (5 bases). The V end lost 4 bases, the J end lost 1 base, and 9 bases lay between the germline ends. The CDR3 has 14 residues. The V gene's germline CDR1 is SGHTA and CDR2 FQGNSA. CDR3 nucleotides: TGTGCCAGCAGCTCCGACGGGGGCACAGATACGCAGTATTTT. It codes for CASSSDGGTDTQYF.

V gene TRBV11-2 combines with J gene TRBJ2-7; D possibly corresponds to TRBD2 (5 bases). V was shortened by 3 bases and J by 1 base, with 13 bases between the two germline ends. The CDR3 covers 15 residues. Germline CDR1 is SGHAT and CDR2 is FQNNGV. The CDR3 sequence: CASSLSGFSSYEQYF. The DNA for the CDR3 is TGTGCCAGCAGCTTGTCGGGGTTCAGTTCCTACGAGCAGTACTTC.

V gene TRBV27 combines with J gene TRBJ2-3, with D perhaps matching TRBD1 or TRBD2 (5 bases each). The germline V and J ends were trimmed by 2 bases and 0 bases, with 6 bases remaining between them. This CDR3 comprises 14 residues. The V gene's germline CDR1 is MNHEY and CDR2 SMNVEV (reference sequence). In DNA form, the CDR3 reads TGTGCCAGCAGTTTAAGGGACAGCACAGATACGCAGTATTTT. Protein sequence: CASSLRDSTDTQYF.

This clone was counted between two and nine times. The chain employs TRBV28 and TRBJ1-5; D uncertain. The CDR3 runs 18 residues. CDR1 is MDHEN, CDR2 SYDVKM, per germline. Trimming stripped 1 base from V and 0 bases from J, with 16 bases between. DNA for the CDR3: TGTGCCAGCAGTTTATCCCGCGGGCCCGGGTATAGCAATCAGCCCCAGCATTTT. Its protein is CASSLSRGPGYSNQPQHF.

This chain links TRBV28 with TRBJ2-4; 15 bases match TRBD2. CDR1 MDHEN and CDR2 SYDVKM come from the germline V gene. V shed 4 bases, J shed 1 base, and the junction held 20 bases outside the gene matches. CDR3 length equals 23 residues. CDR3 protein: CASSSQGLGLAGGGRWAKNIQYF. The CDR3 coding sequence is TGTGCCAGCAGTTCACAGGGACTGGGACTAGCGGGGGGCGGCAGGTGGGCCAAAAACATTCAGTACTTC.

The genes are TRBV7-3 and TRBJ2-1; 11 nucleotides agree with TRBD2. The CDR3 totals 15 residues. Looked up from germline, CDR1 is SGHTA and CDR2 is FQGTGA. V trimming: 5 bases; J trimming: 5 bases; junction bases outside the gene matches: 5. DNA for the CDR3: TGTGCCAGCAGCGCACTAGCGGGGGTAAACAATGAGCAGTTCTTC. Translated: CASSALAGVNNEQFF.

The V gene is TRBV7-2, the J gene TRBJ2-7, with 7 bases matching TRBD2. Germline-derived CDR1 and CDR2 are SGHTA and FQGNSA. The length of the CDR3 is 14 residues. The V and J ends lost 5 bases and 0 bases, in that order; junction bases with no gene match: 4. For the CDR3, the DNA is TGTGCCAGCAGCCGGGACTATTCCTCCTACGAGCAGTACTTC. Translation: CASSRDYSSYEQYF.

This chain connects TRBV11-2 to TRBJ1-1; perhaps TRBD1 as D (5 bases). CDR1 is SGHAT, CDR2 FQNNGV, per germline. The V and J ends lost 5 bases and 5 bases respectively, with 15 bases between them. The CDR3 sequence is 14 residues long. The CDR3 DNA reads as TGTGCCAGCAGCCTACCTGGGGCTGGGACTGAAGCTTTCTTT. It encodes CASSLPGAGTEAFF.